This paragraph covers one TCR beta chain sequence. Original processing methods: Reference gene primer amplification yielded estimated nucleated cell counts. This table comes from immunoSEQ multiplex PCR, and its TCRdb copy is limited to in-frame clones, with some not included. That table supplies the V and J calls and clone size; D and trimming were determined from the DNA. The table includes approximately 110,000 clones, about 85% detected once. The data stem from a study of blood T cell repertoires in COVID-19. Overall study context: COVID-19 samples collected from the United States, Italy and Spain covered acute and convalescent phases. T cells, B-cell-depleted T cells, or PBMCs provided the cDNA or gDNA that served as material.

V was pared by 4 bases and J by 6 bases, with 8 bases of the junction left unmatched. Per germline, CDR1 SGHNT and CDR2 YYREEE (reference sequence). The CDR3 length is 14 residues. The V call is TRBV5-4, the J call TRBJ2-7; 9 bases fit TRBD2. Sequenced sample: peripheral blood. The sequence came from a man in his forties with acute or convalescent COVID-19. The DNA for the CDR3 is TGTGCCAGCAGCATCATGGGACTAGCCTCCGAGCAGTACTTC. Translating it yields CASSIMGLASEQYF.